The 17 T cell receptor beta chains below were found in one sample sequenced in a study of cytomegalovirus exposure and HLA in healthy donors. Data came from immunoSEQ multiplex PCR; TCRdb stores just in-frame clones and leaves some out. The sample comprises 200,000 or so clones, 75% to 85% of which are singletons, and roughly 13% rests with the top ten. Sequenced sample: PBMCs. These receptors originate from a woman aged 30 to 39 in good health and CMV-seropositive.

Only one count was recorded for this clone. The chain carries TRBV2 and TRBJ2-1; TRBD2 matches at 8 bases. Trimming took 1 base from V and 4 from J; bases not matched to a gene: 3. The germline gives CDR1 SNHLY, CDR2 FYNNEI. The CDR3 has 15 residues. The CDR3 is CASSEELAVYNEQFF. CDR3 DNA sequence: TGTGCCAGCAGTGAAGAACTAGCGGTTTACAATGAGCAGTTCTTC.

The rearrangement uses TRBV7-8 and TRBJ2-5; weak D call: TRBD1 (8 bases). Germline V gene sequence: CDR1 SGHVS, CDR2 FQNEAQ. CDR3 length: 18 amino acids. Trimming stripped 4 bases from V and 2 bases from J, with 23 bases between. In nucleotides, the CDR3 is TGTGCCAGCAGCTCCGGACAGGGTGTTAGGGGAGGGCAAGAGACCCAGTACTTC. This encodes CASSSGQGVRGGQETQYF.

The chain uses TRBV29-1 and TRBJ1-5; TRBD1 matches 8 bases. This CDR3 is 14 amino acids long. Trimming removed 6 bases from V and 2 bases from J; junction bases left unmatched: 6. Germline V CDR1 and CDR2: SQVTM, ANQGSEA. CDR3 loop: CSVSQGAGNQPQHF. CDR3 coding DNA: TGCAGCGTGTCGCAGGGGGCTGGCAATCAGCCCCAGCATTTT.

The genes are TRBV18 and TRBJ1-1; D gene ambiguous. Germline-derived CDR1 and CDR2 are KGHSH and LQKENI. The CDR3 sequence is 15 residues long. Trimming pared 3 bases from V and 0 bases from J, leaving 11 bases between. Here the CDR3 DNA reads TGTGCCAGCTCACCCCGCAGTTTCATGAACACTGAAGCTTTCTTT. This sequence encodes CASSPRSFMNTEAFF.

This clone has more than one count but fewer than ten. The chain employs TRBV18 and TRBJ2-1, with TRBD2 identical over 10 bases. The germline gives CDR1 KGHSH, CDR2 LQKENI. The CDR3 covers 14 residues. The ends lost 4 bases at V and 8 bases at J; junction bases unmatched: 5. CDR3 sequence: CASSRAGGSDEQFF. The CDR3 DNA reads TGTGCCAGCTCACGAGCGGGAGGGTCGGATGAGCAGTTCTTC.

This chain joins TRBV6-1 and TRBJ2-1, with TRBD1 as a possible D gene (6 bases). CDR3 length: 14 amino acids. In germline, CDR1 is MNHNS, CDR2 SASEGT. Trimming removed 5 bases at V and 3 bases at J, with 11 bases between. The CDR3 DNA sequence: TGTGCCAGCAGTTTCAGGGGTTTCTACAATGAGCAGTTCTTC. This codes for CASSFRGFYNEQFF.

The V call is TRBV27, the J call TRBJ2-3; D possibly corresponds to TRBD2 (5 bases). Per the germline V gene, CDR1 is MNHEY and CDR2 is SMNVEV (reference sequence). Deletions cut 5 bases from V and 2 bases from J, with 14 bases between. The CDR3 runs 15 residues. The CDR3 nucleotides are TGTGCCAGCAGTCTTCAAAGCGGTTACACAGATACGCAGTATTTT. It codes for CASSLQSGYTDTQYF.

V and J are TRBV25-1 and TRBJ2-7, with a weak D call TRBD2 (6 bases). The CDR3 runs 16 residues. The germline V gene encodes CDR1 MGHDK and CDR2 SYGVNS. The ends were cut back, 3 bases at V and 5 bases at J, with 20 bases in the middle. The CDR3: CASSDQGTLNGHEQYF. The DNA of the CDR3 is TGTGCCAGCAGTGACCAAGGGACTCTGAACGGTCACGAGCAGTACTTC.

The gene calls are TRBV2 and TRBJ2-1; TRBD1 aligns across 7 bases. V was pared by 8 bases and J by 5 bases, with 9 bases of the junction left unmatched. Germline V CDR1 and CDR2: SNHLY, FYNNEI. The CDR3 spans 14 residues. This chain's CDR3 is CASGTGVVHNEQFF. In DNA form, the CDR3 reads TGTGCCAGCGGCACAGGGGTGGTCCACAATGAGCAGTTCTTC.

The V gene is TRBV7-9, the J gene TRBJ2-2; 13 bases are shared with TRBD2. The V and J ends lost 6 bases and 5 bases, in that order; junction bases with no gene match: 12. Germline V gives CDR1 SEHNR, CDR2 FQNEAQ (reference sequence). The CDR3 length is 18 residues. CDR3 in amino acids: CASRHDGLAGVGTGELFF. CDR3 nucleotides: TGTGCCAGCAGACATGACGGACTAGCGGGAGTTGGAACCGGGGAGCTGTTTTTT.

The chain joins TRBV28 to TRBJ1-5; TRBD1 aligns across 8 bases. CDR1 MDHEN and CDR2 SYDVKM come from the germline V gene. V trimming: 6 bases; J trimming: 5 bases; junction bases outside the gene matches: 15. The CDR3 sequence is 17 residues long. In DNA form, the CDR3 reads TGTGCCAGCAGGACCACCTGGTCGGACAGGGCTTATCAGCCCCAGCATTTT. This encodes CASRTTWSDRAYQPQHF.

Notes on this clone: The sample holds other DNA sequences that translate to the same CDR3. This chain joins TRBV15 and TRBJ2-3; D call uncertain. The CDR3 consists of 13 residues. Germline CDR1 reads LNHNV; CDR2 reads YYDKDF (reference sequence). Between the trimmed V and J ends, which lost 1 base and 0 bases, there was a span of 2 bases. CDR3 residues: CATSRASTDTQYF. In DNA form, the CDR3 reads TGTGCCACCAGCAGAGCTAGCACAGATACGCAGTATTTT.

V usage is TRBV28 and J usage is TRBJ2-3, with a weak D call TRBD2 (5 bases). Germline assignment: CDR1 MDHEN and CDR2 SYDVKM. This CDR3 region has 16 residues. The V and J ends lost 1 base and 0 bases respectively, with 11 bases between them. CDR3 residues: CASSLLGSASTDTQYF. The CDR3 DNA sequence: TGTGCCAGCAGTTTATTAGGGAGTGCTAGCACAGATACGCAGTATTTT.

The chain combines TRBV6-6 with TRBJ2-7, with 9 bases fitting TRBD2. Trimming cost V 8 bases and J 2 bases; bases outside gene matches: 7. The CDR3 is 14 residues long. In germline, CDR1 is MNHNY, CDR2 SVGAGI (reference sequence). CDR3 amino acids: CASHLAGPPYEQYF. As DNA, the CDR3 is TGTGCCAGCCACCTAGCGGGACCCCCCTACGAGCAGTACTTC.

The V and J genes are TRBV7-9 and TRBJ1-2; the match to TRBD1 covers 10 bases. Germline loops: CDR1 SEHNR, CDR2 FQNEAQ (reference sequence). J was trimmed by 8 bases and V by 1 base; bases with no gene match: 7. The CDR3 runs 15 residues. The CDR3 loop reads CASSLVFGTGAGYTF. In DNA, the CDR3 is TGTGCCAGCAGCTTAGTTTTTGGGACAGGGGCCGGCTACACCTTC.

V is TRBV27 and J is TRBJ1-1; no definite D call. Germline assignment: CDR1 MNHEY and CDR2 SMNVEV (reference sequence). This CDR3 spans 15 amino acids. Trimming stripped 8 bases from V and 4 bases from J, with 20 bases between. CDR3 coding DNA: TGTGCCAGCGCTACCCAGGCCGTCGTGCTCACTGAAGCTTTCTTT. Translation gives CASATQAVVLTEAFF.

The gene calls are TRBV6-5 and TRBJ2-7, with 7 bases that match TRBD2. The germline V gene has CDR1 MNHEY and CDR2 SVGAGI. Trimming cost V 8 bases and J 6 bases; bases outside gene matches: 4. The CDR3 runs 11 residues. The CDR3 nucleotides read TGTGCCAGCCGGGGGGTCAGCGAGCAGTACTTC. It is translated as CASRGVSEQYF.